The entry below describes one T cell receptor beta chain. These data belong to a study of blood T cell repertoires in COVID-19. Overall study context: T cells, B-cell-depleted T cells, or PBMCs provided the cDNA or gDNA that served as material.

This CDR3 comprises 14 residues. Germline CDR1 SEHNR, CDR2 FQNEAQ (reference sequence). V gave up 5 bases and J gave up 9 bases; unmatched junction bases: 11. In the original workflow: Using reference gene primer amplification, nucleated cell counts were estimated. The table came from immunoSEQ multiplex PCR; TCRdb's copy has only in-frame clones and leaves some out. Clone size and the V and J calls come from that table; the DNA yielded D and trimming. The data contain 78,000 or so clones, around 83% of them singletons. This clonotype was sampled from an older woman with acute or convalescent COVID-19. The sample was peripheral blood. This sequence joins TRBV7-9 and TRBJ2-7, with TRBD1 identical over 9 bases. The CDR3 coding sequence is TGTGCCAGCAGCCCTCCAACAGGGGGCTGGGGGCAGTACTTC. Its protein is CASSPPTGGWGQYF.